The TCR beta chain described here comes from a study of CD8 T cells in ankylosing spondylitis. The CDR3 is 15 amino acids. Trimming left V 2 bases short and J 4 bases short, with 13 bases between. The germline CDR1 and CDR2 sequences are SGHNT and YYREEE (reference sequence). In its sample, this clonotype was seen many times. TCRdb reprocessed the 5' RACE reads with MiXCR, giving one entry per CDR3 protein. Among about 220,000 distinct CDR3 sequences listed, under 12% were seen once. The clonotype was recovered from a male donor with ankylosing spondylitis or in good health (not recorded which). The sequenced sample was blood, either unsorted or a sorted T cell fraction (not recorded which). The V gene is TRBV5-4, the J gene TRBJ2-1; D is undetermined. This CDR3 is CASSFEASLYNEQFF. CDR3 DNA: TGTGCCAGCAGCTTCGAAGCCTCGTTGTACAATGAGCAGTTCTTC.